This is a list of T cell receptor beta chains from one sample in a study of blood T cells in healthy people across ages. TCRdb called the 5' RACE reads again in MiXCR, with one record for every CDR3 protein. The data contain just over 800,000 distinct CDR3 sequences, about 62% of them seen just once; the ten biggest clones take up roughly a quarter. Sequenced sample: blood. The origin of the receptors is a man in his thirties or forties in good health. Both conserved end residues are trimmed from each CDR3. Fields, in order: J gene, V gene, CDR3 protein.

>TRBJ1-5|TRBV29-1
SVTQPQH
>TRBJ1-2|TRBV20-1
SASLPGTNYGYT
>TRBJ2-5|TRBV29-1
SVDDPRETQY
>TRBJ1-5|TRBV7-8
ASSFGQGLIQPQH
>TRBJ1-1|TRBV7-6
ASSLGGGTVRTGGSEAF
>TRBJ2-1|TRBV6-5
ASRDFRGPNEQF
>TRBJ2-3|TRBV20-1
SARGGGADTQY
>TRBJ1-5|TRBV4-2
ASSQDGIGRYRNQPQH
>TRBJ1-1|TRBV3-1
ASSRNRDGEAF
>TRBJ2-5|TRBV6-2/TRBV6-3
ASTPRVGGETQY
>.|TRBV7-9
ASSLTSGVEQY
>TRBJ2-5|TRBV9
ASSARLAGDQETQY
>TRBJ2-4|TRBV2
ASSATGTKGIQY
>TRBJ1-2|TRBV5-1
ASSLAGTGTGYT
>TRBJ2-5|TRBV2
ASSGQIGQETQY
>TRBJ2-7|TRBV12-3/TRBV12-4
ASGGEGRSYEQY
>TRBJ2-7|TRBV20-1
SARTKQKISSYEQY
>TRBJ2-7|TRBV20-1
SAPREGDTDEQY
>TRBJ2-3|TRBV5-1
ASSSGGAVDTQY
>TRBJ2-6|TRBV29-1
STTDSGANVLT
>TRBJ2-7|TRBV13
ASSERLAGAKTYEQY
>TRBJ1-5|TRBV20-1
SARDPYPRGSNQPQH
>TRBJ1-1|TRBV6-2/TRBV6-3
ASTRRQGSNTEAF
>TRBJ2-1|TRBV3-1
ASSQDMEVYNEQF
>TRBJ2-1|TRBV6-2/TRBV6-3
ASSYPGTYNEQF
>TRBJ2-1|TRBV5-6
ASSFGLAEWSEQF
>TRBJ1-1|TRBV9
ASSGGTGWEAF
>TRBJ2-4|TRBV28
ASSPDGENIQY
>TRBJ2-3|TRBV12-3/TRBV12-4
ASSLGLFGLVATDTQY
>TRBJ2-1|TRBV29-1
SVGQGRNNEQF
>TRBJ1-4|TRBV12-3/TRBV12-4
ASSPQGPNEKLF
>TRBJ2-7|TRBV7-9
ASSSGLGREQY
>TRBJ1-4|TRBV27
ASSLLWGVNEKLF
>TRBJ2-7|TRBV20-1
SARDNWRGGYEQY
>TRBJ2-5|TRBV9
ASSPHLGVVRETQY
>TRBJ1-1|TRBV4-1
ASDDRGTEAF
>TRBJ2-5|TRBV12-3/TRBV12-4
ASSKGTGILETQY